This T cell receptor (beta chain) came from a study of blood T cell repertoires in COVID-19. This CDR3 comprises 14 residues. Germline values: CDR1 PRHDT, CDR2 FYEKMQ (reference sequence). The V gene lost 7 bases and the J gene lost 1 base, with 10 bases spanning the gap. The assay was immunoSEQ multiplex PCR, and TCRdb's table has in-frame clones only and misses some. The data contain around 100,000 clones, roughly nine tenths of them singletons. The TCR was taken from a man aged 35 to 55 with acute or convalescent COVID-19. The sample was peripheral blood. The chain combines TRBV13 with TRBJ2-2, with D maybe TRBD2 (6 bases). The CDR3 here is CASISGLNTGELFF. For the CDR3, the DNA is TGTGCCAGCATTAGCGGTCTGAACACCGGGGAGCTGTTTTTT. Variable domain in full (rest from reference TRBV13 and TRBJ2-2): AAGVIQSPRHLIKEKRETATLKCYPIPRHDTVYWYQQGPGQDPQFLISFYEKMQSDKGSIPDRFSAQQFSDYHSELNMSSLELGDSALYFCASISGLNTGELFFGEGSRLTVL.